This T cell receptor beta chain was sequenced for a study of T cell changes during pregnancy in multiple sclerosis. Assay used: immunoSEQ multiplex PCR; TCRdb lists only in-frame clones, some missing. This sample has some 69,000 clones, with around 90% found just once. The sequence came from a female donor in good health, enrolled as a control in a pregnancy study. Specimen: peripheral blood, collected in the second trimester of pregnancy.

CDR3 DNA sequence: TGTGCCAGCAGACTGGCGGGGGGCATAGCTTTCTTT. Its translation: CASRLAGGIAFF. The V call is TRBV6-5, the J call TRBJ1-1; a possible D gene is TRBD1 (6 bases). Germline CDR1 MNHEY, CDR2 SVGAGI. Trimming took off 6 bases at V and 10 bases at J, with 15 bases between the two ends. The CDR3 is 12 residues long.